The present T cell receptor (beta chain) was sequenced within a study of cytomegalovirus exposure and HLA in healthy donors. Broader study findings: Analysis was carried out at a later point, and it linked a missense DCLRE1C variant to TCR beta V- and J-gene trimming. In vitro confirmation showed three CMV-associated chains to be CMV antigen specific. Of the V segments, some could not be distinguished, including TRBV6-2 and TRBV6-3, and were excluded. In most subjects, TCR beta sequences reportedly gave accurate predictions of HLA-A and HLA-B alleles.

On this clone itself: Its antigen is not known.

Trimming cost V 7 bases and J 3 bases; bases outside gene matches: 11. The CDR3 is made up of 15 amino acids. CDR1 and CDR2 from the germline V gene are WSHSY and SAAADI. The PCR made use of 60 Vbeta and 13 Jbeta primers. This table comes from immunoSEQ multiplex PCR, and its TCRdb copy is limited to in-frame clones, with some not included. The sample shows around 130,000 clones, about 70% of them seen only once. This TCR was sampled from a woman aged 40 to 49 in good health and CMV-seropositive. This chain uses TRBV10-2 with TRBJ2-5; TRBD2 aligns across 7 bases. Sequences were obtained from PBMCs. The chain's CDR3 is CASKASGGSKETQYF. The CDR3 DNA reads TGCGCCAGCAAGGCTAGCGGAGGATCTAAAGAGACCCAGTACTTC.